This T cell receptor (beta chain) was identified during a study of blood T cell repertoires in COVID-19. The wider study: PBMCs, B-cell-depleted T cells, or T cells provided the cDNA or gDNA that made up the material.

Assay: immunoSEQ multiplex PCR; the TCRdb copy retains only in-frame clones and omits some. The data contain over 450,000 clones, approximately 92% of them singletons. Per germline, CDR1 SGHAT and CDR2 FQDESV (reference sequence). This CDR3 comprises 9 residues. This clone was recorded only once. Germline is not matched at one junction end, which may reflect a read error. This receptor was taken from a man between 18 and 29 years old with COVID-19, enrolled during active disease. This chain uses TRBV11-1 with TRBJ2-4; TRBD2 agrees at 7 bases. The sample comprised peripheral blood. The CDR3 coding sequence is TGTGCCAGCAGCTCCGCGGGGGACTTC. Amino acid sequence: CASSSAGDF.